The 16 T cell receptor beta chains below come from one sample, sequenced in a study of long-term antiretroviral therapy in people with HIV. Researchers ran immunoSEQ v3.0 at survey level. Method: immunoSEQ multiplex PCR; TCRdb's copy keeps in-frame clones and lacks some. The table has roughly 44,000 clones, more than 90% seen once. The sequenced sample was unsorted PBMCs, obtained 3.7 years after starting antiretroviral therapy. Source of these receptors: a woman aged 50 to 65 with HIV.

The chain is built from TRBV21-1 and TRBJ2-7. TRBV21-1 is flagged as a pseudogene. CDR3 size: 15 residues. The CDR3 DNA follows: TGTGCCAGCAGCAAAGCGGTTGGCGAGAGCTACGAGCAGTACTTC. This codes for CASSKAVGESYEQYF.

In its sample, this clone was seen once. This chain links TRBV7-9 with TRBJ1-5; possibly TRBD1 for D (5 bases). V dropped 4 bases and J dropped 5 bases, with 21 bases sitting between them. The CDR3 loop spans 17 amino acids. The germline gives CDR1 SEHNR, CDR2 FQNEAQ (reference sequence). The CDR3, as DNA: TGTGCCAGCAGCTCCGACGAAGGGACGGCAGGCGATCAGCCCCAGCATTTT. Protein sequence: CASSSDEGTAGDQPQHF.

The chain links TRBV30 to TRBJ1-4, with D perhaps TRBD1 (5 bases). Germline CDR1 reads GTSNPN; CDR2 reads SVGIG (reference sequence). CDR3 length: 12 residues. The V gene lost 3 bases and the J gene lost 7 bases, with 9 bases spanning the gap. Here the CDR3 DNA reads TGTGCCTGGAGGGCAGGGCGTGAAAAACTGTTTTTT. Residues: CAWRAGREKLFF.

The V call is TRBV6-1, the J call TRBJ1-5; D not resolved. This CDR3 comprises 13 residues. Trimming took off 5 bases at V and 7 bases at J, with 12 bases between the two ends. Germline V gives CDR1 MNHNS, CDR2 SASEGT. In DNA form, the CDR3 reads TGTGCCAGCAGTAGCCAACTACCACAGCCCCAGCATTTT. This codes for CASSSQLPQPQHF.

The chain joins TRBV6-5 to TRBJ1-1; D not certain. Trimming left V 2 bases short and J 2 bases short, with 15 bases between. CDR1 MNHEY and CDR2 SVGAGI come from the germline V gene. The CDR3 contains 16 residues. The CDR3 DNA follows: TGTGCCAGCAGTTACCTGGTCGTCGGTGGTAACACTGAAGCTTTCTTT. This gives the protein CASSYLVVGGNTEAFF.

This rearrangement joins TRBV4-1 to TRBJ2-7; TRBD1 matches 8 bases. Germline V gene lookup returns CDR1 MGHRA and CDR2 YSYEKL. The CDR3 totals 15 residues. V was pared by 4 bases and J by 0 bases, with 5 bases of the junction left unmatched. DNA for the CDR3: TGCGCCAGCAGCCCGGACAGGGATGGCTCCTACGAGCAGTACTTC. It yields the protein CASSPDRDGSYEQYF.

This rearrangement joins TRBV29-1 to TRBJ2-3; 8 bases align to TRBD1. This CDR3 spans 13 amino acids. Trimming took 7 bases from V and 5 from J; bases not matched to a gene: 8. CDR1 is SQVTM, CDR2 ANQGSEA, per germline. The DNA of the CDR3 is TGCAGCGGCCTGACAGGGGTGGGAGATACGCAGTATTTT. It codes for CSGLTGVGDTQYF.

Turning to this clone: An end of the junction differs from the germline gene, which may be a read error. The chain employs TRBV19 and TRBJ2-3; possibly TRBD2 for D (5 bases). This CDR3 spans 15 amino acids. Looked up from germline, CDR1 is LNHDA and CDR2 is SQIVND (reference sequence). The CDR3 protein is CASSPSDSFTNTQYF. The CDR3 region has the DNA TGTGCCAGTAGTCCCTCGGACTCGTTCACAAATACGCAGTATTTT.

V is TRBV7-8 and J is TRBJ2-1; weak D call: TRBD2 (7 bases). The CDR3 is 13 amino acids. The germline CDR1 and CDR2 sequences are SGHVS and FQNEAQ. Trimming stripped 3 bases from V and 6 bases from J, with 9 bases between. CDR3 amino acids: CASSLRGGNEQFF. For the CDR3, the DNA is TGTGCCAGCAGCTTGAGGGGGGGCAATGAGCAGTTCTTC. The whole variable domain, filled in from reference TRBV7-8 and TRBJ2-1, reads GAGVSQSPRYKVAKRGQDVALRCDPISGHVSLFWYQQALGQGPEFLTYFQNEAQLDKSGLPSDRFFAERPEGSVSTLKIQRTQQEDSAVYLCASSLRGGNEQFFGPGTRLTVL.

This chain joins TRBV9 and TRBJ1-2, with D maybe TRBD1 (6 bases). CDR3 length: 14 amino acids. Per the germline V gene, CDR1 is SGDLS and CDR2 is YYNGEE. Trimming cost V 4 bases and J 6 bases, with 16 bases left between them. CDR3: CASSPEDSKDGYTF. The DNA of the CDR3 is TGTGCCAGCAGCCCAGAGGACAGTAAGGATGGCTACACCTTC.

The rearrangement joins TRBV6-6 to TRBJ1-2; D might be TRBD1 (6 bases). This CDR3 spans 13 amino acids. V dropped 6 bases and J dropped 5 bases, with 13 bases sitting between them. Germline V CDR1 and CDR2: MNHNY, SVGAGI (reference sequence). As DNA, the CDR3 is TGTGCCAGCAGACGACAGGCGCGTTATGGCTACACCTTC. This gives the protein CASRRQARYGYTF.

As DNA, the CDR3 is TGTGCCAGCAGCGCGGCGGGGCAAGAGACCCAGTACTTC. Protein sequence: CASSAAGQETQYF. This chain links TRBV7-2 with TRBJ2-5; possibly TRBD2 for D (6 bases). Trimming took off 5 bases at V and 2 bases at J, with 9 bases between the two ends. From germline, CDR1 is SGHTA and CDR2 FQGNSA. CDR3 length equals 13 residues.

DNA of the CDR3: TGTGCCAGCAGCTTGGTAGCCTCTACAGGTGTCCTTTCCTACGAGCAGTACTTC. The encoded protein is CASSLVASTGVLSYEQYF. V usage is TRBV7-6 and J usage is TRBJ2-7, with D possibly being TRBD1 (5 bases). Trimming shortened V by 3 bases and J by 1 base, and 22 bases separated the two germline ends. Germline V gene sequence: CDR1 SGHVS, CDR2 FNYEAQ. This CDR3 comprises 18 residues.

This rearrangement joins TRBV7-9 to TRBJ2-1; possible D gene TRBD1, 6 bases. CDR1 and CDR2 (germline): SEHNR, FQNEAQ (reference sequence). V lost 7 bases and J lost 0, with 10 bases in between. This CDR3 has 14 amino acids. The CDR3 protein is CASIVGGSYNEQFF. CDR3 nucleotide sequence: TGTGCCAGCATTGTAGGGGGCTCCTACAATGAGCAGTTCTTC.

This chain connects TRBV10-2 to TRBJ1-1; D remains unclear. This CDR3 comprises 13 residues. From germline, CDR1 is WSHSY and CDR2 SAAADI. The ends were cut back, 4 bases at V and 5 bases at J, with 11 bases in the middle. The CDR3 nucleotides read TGCGCCAGCAGTGCCCGCGCGGAGACTGAAGCTTTCTTT. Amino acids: CASSARAETEAFF.

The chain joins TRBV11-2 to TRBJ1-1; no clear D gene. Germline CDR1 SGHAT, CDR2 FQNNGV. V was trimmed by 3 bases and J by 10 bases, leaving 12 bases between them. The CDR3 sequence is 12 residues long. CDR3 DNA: TGTGCCAGCAGCTTTAATGGCTGGGGAGCTTTCTTT. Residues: CASSFNGWGAFF.